Presented here are 20 T cell receptor beta chains from one specimen sequenced in a study of CD8 T cells in ankylosing spondylitis listed by TCRdb under 2017. Library creation used 5' RACE. Sequencing relied on an Illumina HiSeq 2500. TCRdb applied fastp at Q25 and MiXCR to the public reads, then kept only in-frame beta chains. Identical CDR3 protein sequences are pooled into one entry, listed with their most common genes and DNA. The sample table contains about 250,000 distinct CDR3 sequences; only one count was recorded for roughly 32% of them. Of the sample, approximately 4.6% is held by the ten largest clones. Sequenced input: blood, either unsorted or a sorted T cell fraction (not recorded which). The receptors here all came from a male donor with ankylosing spondylitis or in good health (not recorded which).

The sample holds one count of this clonotype. The chain combines TRBV5-1 with TRBJ2-7; 9 bases are shared with TRBD1. There are 14 residues in the CDR3. V lost 4 bases, J lost 5 bases, and 7 bases stayed unmatched. Germline CDR1 and CDR2: SGHRS and YFSETQ. The CDR3 DNA reads TGCGCCAGCAGCCTACGGACAGGGGATCACGAGCAGTACTTC. This gives the protein CASSLRTGDHEQYF.

The rearrangement joins TRBV15 to TRBJ1-5; 7 bases align to TRBD1. After removal of 1 base from V and 6 bases from J, the junction contained 9 bases not matched to a gene. CDR1 LNHNV and CDR2 YYDKDF come from the germline V gene (reference sequence). The length of the CDR3 is 16 residues. In nucleotides, the CDR3 is TGTGCCACCAGCAGAGGGACCACAGGGGCTAGTCAGCCCCAGCATTTT. It specifies CATSRGTTGASQPQHF.

This clonotype occurred a few times. The chain couples TRBV20-1 to TRBJ1-4, with 7 bases aligning to TRBD1. The CDR3 runs 13 residues. J gave up 6 bases and V 5 bases, and 6 bases lay outside the gene matches. Germline values: CDR1 DFQATT, CDR2 SNEGSKA (reference sequence). The CDR3 protein is CSASPGQDEKLFF. CDR3 nucleotide sequence: TGCAGTGCTTCTCCTGGACAGGATGAAAAACTGTTTTTT.

The chain is built from TRBV20-1 and TRBJ1-6; 7 bases map to TRBD1. The CDR3 has 15 amino acids. Unmatched junction bases numbered 10, after V lost 1 base and J lost 10 bases. The V gene's germline CDR1 is DFQATT and CDR2 SNEGSKA (reference sequence). The DNA of the CDR3 is TGCAGTGCTAGAGGCCCTCACAGGGGTGGATCACCCCTCCACTTT. It encodes CSARGPHRGGSPLHF.

V usage is TRBV20-1 and J usage is TRBJ2-3; 9 bases map to TRBD1. CDR1 and CDR2 from the germline V gene are DFQATT and SNEGSKA (reference sequence). There are 16 residues in the CDR3. After removal of 3 bases from V and 2 bases from J, the junction contained 9 bases not matched to a gene. This CDR3 reads CSASPVGQGNTDTQYF. DNA of the CDR3: TGCAGTGCTAGTCCTGTGGGACAGGGCAACACAGATACGCAGTATTTT.

This chain uses TRBV5-6 with TRBJ1-5; D gene ambiguous. The ends were cut back, 0 bases at V and 7 bases at J, with 11 bases in the middle. Germline loops: CDR1 SGHDT, CDR2 YYEEEE. The CDR3 runs to 14 residues. CDR3 sequence (DNA): TGTGCCAGCAGCTTGGCCGTGGGAGGGCAGCCCCAGCATTTT. This translates into CASSLAVGGQPQHF.

The rearrangement links TRBV12-3 or TRBV12-4 to TRBJ2-7; D unclear. The ends were cut back, 6 bases at V and 3 bases at J, with 15 bases in the middle. The length of the CDR3 is 14 residues. Here the CDR3 reads CASRFTDTNYEQYF. CDR3 nucleotides: TGTGCCAGCAGATTCACTGACACTAACTACGAGCAGTACTTC.

The V call is TRBV5-1, the J call TRBJ2-4; possibly TRBD1 or TRBD2 for D (5 bases each). Germline values: CDR1 SGHRS, CDR2 YFSETQ. Trimming cost V 2 bases and J 1 base, with 19 bases left between them. This CDR3 region has 18 residues. This CDR3 is CASSFGRAYRGAKNIQYF. The CDR3 coding sequence is TGCGCCAGCAGCTTTGGCAGGGCCTACCGCGGGGCCAAAAACATTCAGTACTTC.

Only a few counts were recorded for this clonotype. This chain joins TRBV4-1 and TRBJ2-7; D is perhaps TRBD2 (5 bases). Germline values: CDR1 MGHRA, CDR2 YSYEKL. V was pared by 4 bases and J by 2 bases, with 12 bases between. The CDR3 extends over 14 amino acids. CDR3 in DNA: TGCGCCAGCAGCCCCGGACTCTTAACCTACGAGCAGTACTTC. Encoded protein: CASSPGLLTYEQYF.

The chain couples TRBV6-5 to TRBJ1-2; 7 bases are shared with TRBD1. This CDR3 has 12 amino acids. Germline V gene sequence: CDR1 MNHEY, CDR2 SVGAGI. J gave up 7 bases and V 8 bases, and 7 bases lay outside the gene matches. The CDR3 loop reads CASGRQGVGYTF. CDR3 nucleotide sequence: TGTGCCAGCGGCAGACAGGGTGTTGGCTACACCTTC.

This clonotype turned up a few times. The chain recombines TRBV20-1 with TRBJ1-5; D perhaps matches TRBD1 (5 bases). This CDR3 comprises 17 residues. Germline CDR1 and CDR2: DFQATT and SNEGSKA (reference sequence). Trimming cost V 7 bases and J 0 bases, with 22 bases left between them. As DNA, the CDR3 is TGCAGTGTCGCCGGGACGCCTGTTTTGCGTAGCAATCAGCCCCAGCATTTT. Its translation: CSVAGTPVLRSNQPQHF.

The rearrangement uses TRBV20-1 and TRBJ2-3; tentatively, D is TRBD1 or TRBD2 (5 bases each). Germline-derived CDR1 and CDR2 are DFQATT and SNEGSKA (reference sequence). The CDR3 consists of 12 residues. Trimming removed 7 bases at V and 6 bases at J, with 14 bases between. CDR3 loop: CSVEGRVDTQYF. CDR3 DNA: TGCAGTGTAGAGGGGCGCGTGGATACGCAGTATTTT.

The chain joins TRBV28 to TRBJ1-6; 9 nucleotides line up with TRBD1. The germline gives CDR1 MDHEN, CDR2 SYDVKM. The CDR3 totals 14 residues. With V trimmed by 5 bases and J by 6 bases, 2 bases remained unmatched. This CDR3 reads CASSGQGLNSPLHF. The CDR3, as DNA: TGTGCCAGCAGTGGACAGGGGCTTAATTCACCCCTCCACTTT.

This chain connects TRBV10-3 to TRBJ2-1, with TRBD2 as a possible D gene (6 bases). This CDR3 has 13 residues. V lost 4 bases to trimming and J lost 5 bases, with 9 bases between them. Looked up from germline, CDR1 is ENHRY and CDR2 is SYGVKD. The chain's CDR3 is CAISGGGDNEQFF. The CDR3, as DNA: TGTGCCATCAGTGGCGGAGGGGACAATGAGCAGTTCTTC.

J is TRBJ2-3 and V is TRBV15; 8 nucleotides match TRBD2. After removal of 4 bases from V and 2 bases from J, the junction contained 5 bases not matched to a gene. Germline CDR1 reads LNHNV; CDR2 reads YYDKDF (reference sequence). The CDR3 is 15 residues long. The CDR3 DNA sequence: TGTGCCACCAGCATAGGACTAGCCGTCACAGATACGCAGTATTTT. It specifies CATSIGLAVTDTQYF.

This clonotype was seen a handful of times. The genes are TRBV20-1 and TRBJ2-7, with 14 positions matching TRBD2. The CDR3 consists of 16 residues. The trim removed 5 bases at V and 0 bases at J, leaving 6 bases unmatched. Germline V gene lookup returns CDR1 DFQATT and CDR2 SNEGSKA (reference sequence). DNA for the CDR3: TGCAGTGCTCGACTAGCGGGGGGGTACAACTCCTACGAGCAGTACTTC. Protein sequence: CSARLAGGYNSYEQYF.

This clonotype has just a few counts. The V gene is TRBV12-3 or TRBV12-4, the J gene TRBJ2-1; the D is unclear. Trimming cost V 5 bases and J 4 bases, with 9 bases left between them. The length of the CDR3 is 13 residues. CDR3 residues: CASSHWVYNEQFF. CDR3 DNA: TGTGCCAGCAGTCATTGGGTATACAATGAGCAGTTCTTC.

The chain combines TRBV5-5 with TRBJ2-7; TRBD1 matches 7 bases. CDR1 and CDR2 (germline): SGHKS, YYEKEE (reference sequence). The V segment lost 4 bases and the J segment 3 bases; nucleotides outside the gene matches: 16. CDR3 length: 17 residues. The CDR3 reads CASSPAGLRDRHYEQYF. CDR3 bases: TGTGCCAGCAGCCCGGCCGGTCTACGGGACAGACACTACGAGCAGTACTTC.

V usage is TRBV3-1 and J usage is TRBJ1-2; tentatively, D is TRBD1 (6 bases). CDR1 and CDR2 (germline): LGHDT, YNNKEL (reference sequence). This CDR3 region has 13 residues. Trimming removed 2 bases from V and 7 bases from J, with 11 bases in between. The CDR3 DNA sequence: TGTGCCAGCAGCCAACACAGGGACCTTGGCTACACCTTC. Encoded protein: CASSQHRDLGYTF.

The CDR3 DNA reads as TGTGCCATCAGTCAGGGTAAAGCTGGAAACACCATATATTTT. Translation gives CAISQGKAGNTIYF. The chain joins TRBV10-3 to TRBJ1-3; a possible D gene is TRBD1 (5 bases). This CDR3 comprises 14 residues. CDR1 and CDR2 from the germline V gene are ENHRY and SYGVKD. V shed 5 bases and J shed 2 bases, with 10 bases lying between them.